Detailed here is one T cell receptor beta chain. V was pared by 6 bases and J by 10 bases, with 12 bases of the junction left unmatched. Germline-derived CDR1 and CDR2 are MDHEN and SYDVKM. The length of the CDR3 is 15 residues. TCRdb keeps only in-frame clones here, not all; method: immunoSEQ multiplex PCR. Of nearly 50,000 clones listed, roughly 90% are singletons. These data belong to a study of a mutant IDH1 vaccine in newly diagnosed glioma. Documented time point: baseline, week 1 (first vaccination visit). Treatment here: pre-vaccination baseline after standard-of-care therapy. The receptor was isolated from a man between 40 and 49 years old with glioma. The chain is built from TRBV28 and TRBJ1-4, with 9 bases identical to TRBD1. The source material was PBMCs, sampled from a glioma patient treated with radiotherapy, temozolomide or both. The CDR3 region is CASSDTGTGIGKLFF. CDR3 in DNA: TGTGCCAGCAGCGACACCGGGACAGGGATCGGAAAACTGTTTTTT.